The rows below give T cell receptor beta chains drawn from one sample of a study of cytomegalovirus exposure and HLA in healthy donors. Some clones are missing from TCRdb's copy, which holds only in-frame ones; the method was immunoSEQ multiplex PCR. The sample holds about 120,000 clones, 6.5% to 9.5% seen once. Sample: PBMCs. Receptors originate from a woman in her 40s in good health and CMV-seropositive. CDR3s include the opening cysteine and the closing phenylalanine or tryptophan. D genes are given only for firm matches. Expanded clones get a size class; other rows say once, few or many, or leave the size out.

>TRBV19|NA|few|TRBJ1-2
TGTGCCAGTAGTCCCGGGAATAACTATGGCTACACCTTC
CASSPGNNYGYTF
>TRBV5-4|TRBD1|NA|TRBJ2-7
TGTGCCAGCAGCGAAACGGGACAGGGTACCTACGAGCAGTACTTC
CASSETGQGTYEQYF
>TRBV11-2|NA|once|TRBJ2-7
TGTGCCAGCAGCCTTAACACCTACGAGCAGTACTTC
CASSLNTYEQYF
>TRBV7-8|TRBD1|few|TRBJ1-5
TGTGCCAGCAGCCCCCGGGACAGTAGCAATCAGCCCCAGCATTTT
CASSPRDSSNQPQHF
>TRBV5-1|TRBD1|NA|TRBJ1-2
TGCGCCAGCAGCAGAGGGACAGGGACAAACTATGGCTACACCTTC
CASSRGTGTNYGYTF
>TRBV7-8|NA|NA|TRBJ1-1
TGTGCCAGCAGCTTAGCGCAGGGTACGGCTTTCTTT
CASSLAQGTAFF
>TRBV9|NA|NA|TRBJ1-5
TGTGCCAGCAGCGTGGACAGTCATAGCAATCAGCCCCAGCATTTT
CASSVDSHSNQPQHF
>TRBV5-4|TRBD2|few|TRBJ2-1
TGCGCCAGCAGCCTAACTAGCGGGGGGGCCTCGAATGAGCAGTTCTTC
CASSLTSGGASNEQFF
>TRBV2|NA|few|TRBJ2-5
TGTGCCAGCAGGTCTGTGGAGACCCAGTACTTC
CASRSVETQYF
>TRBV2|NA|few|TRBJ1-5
TGTGCCAGCAGTGGCCTCCAGGGGAGCAATCAGCCCCAGCATTTT
CASSGLQGSNQPQHF
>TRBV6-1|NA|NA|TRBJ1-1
TGTGCCAGCAGTGAAACGGGAGCCCCGAACACTGAAGCTTTCTTT
CASSETGAPNTEAFF
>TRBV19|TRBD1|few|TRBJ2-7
TGTGCCAGTAGGACAGGGGCCATGGGCTCCTACGAGCAGTACTTC
CASRTGAMGSYEQYF
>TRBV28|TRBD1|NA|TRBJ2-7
TGTGCCAGCAGTTCTTGGGACAGGAGCTACGAGCAGTACTTC
CASSSWDRSYEQYF
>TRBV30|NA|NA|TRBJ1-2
TGTGCCTGGAAGCAGGGCTATGGCTACACCTTC
CAWKQGYGYTF
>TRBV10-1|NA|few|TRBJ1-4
TGCGCCAGCAGCCACGGGGTAAATAATGAAAAACTGTTTTTT
CASSHGVNNEKLFF
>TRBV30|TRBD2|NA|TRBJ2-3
TGTGCCTGGAGTGCGGGACTAGCGGGGTCTAGCACAGATACGCAGTATTTT
CAWSAGLAGSSTDTQYF
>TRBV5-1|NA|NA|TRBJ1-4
TGCGCCAGCAGCATCACGGGACACAATGAAAAGCTGTTTTTT
CASSITGHNEKLFF
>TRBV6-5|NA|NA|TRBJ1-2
TGTGCCAGCAGTCCTGCGGGGAAAGAGTTCTATGGCTACACCTTC
CASSPAGKEFYGYTF
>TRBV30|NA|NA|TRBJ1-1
TGTGCCTGGAAGACAGCTTTGAACACTGAAGCTTTCTTT
CAWKTALNTEAFF
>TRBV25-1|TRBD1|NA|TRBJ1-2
TGTGCCAGCAGTAATCCGGGACAGGGGGCGCACGGCTACACCTTC
CASSNPGQGAHGYTF
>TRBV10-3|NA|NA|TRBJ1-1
TGTGCCATCAGTGAGTTCTCAGGGGCAGGCGGCACTGAAGCTTTCTTT
CAISEFSGAGGTEAFF
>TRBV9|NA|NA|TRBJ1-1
TGTGCCAGCAGCGTGACACAGTATTCGAACACTGAAGCTTTCTTT
CASSVTQYSNTEAFF
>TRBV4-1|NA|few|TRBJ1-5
TGCGCCAGCAGCCAAGAAGGGGTCACAAATCAGCCCCAGCATTTT
CASSQEGVTNQPQHF
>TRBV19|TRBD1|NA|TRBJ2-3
TGTGCCAGTAGTACCAGGACAGGGGGCACAGATACGCAGTATTTT
CASSTRTGGTDTQYF
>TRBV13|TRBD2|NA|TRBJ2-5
TGTGCCAGCAGCGATACGACTAGCGGGGACCAAGAGACCCAGTACTTC
CASSDTTSGDQETQYF
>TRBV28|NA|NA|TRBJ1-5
TGTGCCAGCAGTTTACCCGGGGGGGGAAGCAATCAGCCCCAGCATTTT
CASSLPGGGSNQPQHF
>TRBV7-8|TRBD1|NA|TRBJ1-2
TGTGCCAGCAGCCAGGCACACTCCGGGACAGGGAGCGGCTACACCTTC
CASSQAHSGTGSGYTF
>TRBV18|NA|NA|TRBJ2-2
TGTGCCAGCCGACAGGACATCACGGGGGAGCTGTTTTTT
CASRQDITGELFF
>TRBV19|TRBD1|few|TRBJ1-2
TGTGCCAGTAGACCGGGACAGCATAACTATGGCTACACCTTC
CASRPGQHNYGYTF
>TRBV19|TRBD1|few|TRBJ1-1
TGTGCCAGTAGTATAGTAACAGGGGCTATGAACACTGAAGCTTTCTTT
CASSIVTGAMNTEAFF
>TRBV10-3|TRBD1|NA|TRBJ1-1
TGTGCCATCAGTGGGGACAGGGGGATGGACACTGAAGCTTTCTTT
CAISGDRGMDTEAFF
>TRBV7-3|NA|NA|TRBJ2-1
TGTGCCAGCAGCTTAATGTCTAGCGATGAGCAGTTCTTC
CASSLMSSDEQFF
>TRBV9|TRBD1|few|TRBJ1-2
TGTGCCAGCAGGGTCGACAGGGACGCTAACTATGGCTACACCTTC
CASRVDRDANYGYTF
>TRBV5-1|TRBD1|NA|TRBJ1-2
TGCGCCAGCAGCCCCCGGACAGGGGCCTTAGCTAACTATGGCTACACCTTC
CASSPRTGALANYGYTF
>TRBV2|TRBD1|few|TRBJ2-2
TGTGCCAGCAGAAGGGACAGGGACACCGGGGAGCTGTTTTTT
CASRRDRDTGELFF
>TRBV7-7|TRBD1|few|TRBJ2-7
TGTGCCAGCAGCTTGTCCCGGGACAGCTCCTACGAGCAGTACTTC
CASSLSRDSSYEQYF
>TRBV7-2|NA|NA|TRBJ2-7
TGTGCCAGCAGCTTAGACTCCGCCGGGAGCTCCTACGAGCAGTACTTC
CASSLDSAGSSYEQYF
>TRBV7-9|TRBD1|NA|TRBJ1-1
TGTGCCAGCAGCTTGGGAAAAGGGACAGGGGGAGAGAACACTGAAGCTTTCTTT
CASSLGKGTGGENTEAFF
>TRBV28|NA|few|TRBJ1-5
TGTGCCAGCAGTTTTGCCAGGTTCCAGCCCCAGCATTTT
CASSFARFQPQHF